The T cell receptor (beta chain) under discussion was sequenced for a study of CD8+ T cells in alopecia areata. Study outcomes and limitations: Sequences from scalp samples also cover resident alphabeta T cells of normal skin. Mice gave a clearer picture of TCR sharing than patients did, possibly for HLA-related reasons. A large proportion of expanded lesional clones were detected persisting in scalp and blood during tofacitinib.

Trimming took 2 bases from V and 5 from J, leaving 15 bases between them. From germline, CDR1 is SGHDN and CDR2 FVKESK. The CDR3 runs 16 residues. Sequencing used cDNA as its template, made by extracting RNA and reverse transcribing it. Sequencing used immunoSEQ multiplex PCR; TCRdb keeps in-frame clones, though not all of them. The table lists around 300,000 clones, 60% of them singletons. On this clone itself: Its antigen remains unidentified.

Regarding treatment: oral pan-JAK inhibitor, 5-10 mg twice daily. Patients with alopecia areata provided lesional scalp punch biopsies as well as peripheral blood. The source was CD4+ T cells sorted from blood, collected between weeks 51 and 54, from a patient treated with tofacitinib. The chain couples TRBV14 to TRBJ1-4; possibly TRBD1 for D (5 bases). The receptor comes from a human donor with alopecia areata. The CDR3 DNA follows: TGTGCCAGCAGCCAAAGGCAGGGAGCCATAAATGAAAAACTGTTTTTT. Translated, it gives CASSQRQGAINEKLFF.